Below, 9 T cell receptor beta chains from the same sample are listed, as sequenced in a study of OX40 agonist ivuxolimab in advanced cancers. Here immunoSEQ multiplex PCR was the method, and the copy in TCRdb shows in-frame clones only, minus some. The sample lists more than 65,000 clones, roughly nine tenths occurring once. The sequences come from CD4+ or CD8+ T cells sorted from blood, collected in a trial of the OX40 agonist ivuxolimab. These receptors originate from an adult with an advanced solid tumor such as melanoma, head and neck, liver or kidney cancer.

This clone occurred once. The J gene is TRBJ2-7, the V gene TRBV20-1; maybe TRBD2 (6 bases). V lost 6 bases, J lost 2 bases, and 8 bases lay in between. Germline V gene sequence: CDR1 DFQATT, CDR2 SNEGSKA (reference sequence). The CDR3 contains 11 residues. The CDR3 DNA reads TGCAGTGCAAGACTAGCCTACGAGCAGTACTTC. Translation: CSARLAYEQYF.

This sequence joins TRBV5-1 and TRBJ1-4; TRBD1 aligns across 8 bases. Per the germline V gene, CDR1 is SGHRS and CDR2 is YFSETQ. CDR3 length: 14 amino acids. V shed 7 bases and J 3 bases; nucleotides not matched to a gene: 5. CDR3 in DNA: TGCGCCAGCGCTTGGACAGGGCCTAATGAAAAACTGTTTTTT. It encodes CASAWTGPNEKLFF.

This chain links TRBV10-1 with TRBJ1-1; possibly TRBD1 for D (6 bases). Germline V gene sequence: CDR1 WNHNN, CDR2 SYGVQD (reference sequence). Trimming took 0 bases from V and 1 from J, leaving 9 bases between them. This CDR3 is 15 amino acids long. In nucleotides, the CDR3 is TGCGCCAGCAGTGAGTCGACAGGTCAGAACACTGAAGCTTTCTTT. It yields the protein CASSESTGQNTEAFF.

The J gene is TRBJ1-2, the V gene TRBV5-6, with D possibly being TRBD1 (5 bases). Trimming stripped 2 bases from V and 3 bases from J, with 11 bases between. The CDR3 totals 14 residues. Germline V gene lookup returns CDR1 SGHDT and CDR2 YYEEEE. In DNA, the CDR3 is TGTGCCAGCAGCTTTACAGGACACTACTATGGCTACACCTTC. This encodes CASSFTGHYYGYTF.

The V and J genes are TRBV2 and TRBJ1-5; the D gene is possibly TRBD1 (6 bases). V was trimmed by 3 bases and J by 0 bases, leaving 12 bases between them. The V gene's germline CDR1 is SNHLY and CDR2 FYNNEI. The CDR3 covers 16 residues. The CDR3 DNA reads as TGTGCCAGCAGTGATATCAGGGGCTCTAGCAATCAGCCCCAGCATTTT. This codes for CASSDIRGSSNQPQHF.

The gene calls are TRBV15 and TRBJ2-3; D is undetermined. The CDR3 is made up of 13 amino acids. V was cut by 8 bases and J by 3 bases, with 12 bases left in between. Per germline, CDR1 LNHNV and CDR2 YYDKDF (reference sequence). CDR3 loop: CATRHWSTDTQYF. DNA of the CDR3: TGTGCCACCCGACACTGGAGTACAGATACGCAGTATTTT.

The chain carries TRBV27 and TRBJ2-1; 8 nucleotides line up with TRBD2. V was clipped by 4 bases and J by 6 bases; unmatched bases: 11. Germline CDR1 reads MNHEY; CDR2 reads SMNVEV (reference sequence). This CDR3 has 16 residues. The CDR3 DNA sequence: TGTGCCAGCAGTTGGTCCGAGACTAGCGCTATCAATGAGCAGTTCTTC. Its translation: CASSWSETSAINEQFF.

V usage is TRBV15 and J usage is TRBJ2-2; 7 bases match TRBD1. CDR1 and CDR2 from the germline V gene are LNHNV and YYDKDF (reference sequence). V shed 1 base and J 4 bases; nucleotides not matched to a gene: 3. CDR3 length equals 15 residues. CDR3 sequence: CATSRGDRGTGELFF. The CDR3 DNA follows: TGTGCCACCAGCAGAGGGGACAGAGGCACCGGGGAGCTGTTTTTT.

This chain joins TRBV5-6 and TRBJ2-7; the match to TRBD2 covers 11 bases. CDR3 length equals 19 residues. The V segment lost 4 bases and the J segment 3 bases; nucleotides outside the gene matches: 18. Germline CDR1 SGHDT, CDR2 YYEEEE. This chain's CDR3 is CASSQELSGTSGDLYEQYF. CDR3 coding DNA: TGTGCCAGCAGCCAAGAACTCTCAGGGACTAGCGGCGACCTCTACGAGCAGTACTTC.